The 19 T cell receptor beta chains below come from one sample, sequenced in a study of identifying expanded T cells in peripheral blood. TCRdb keeps only in-frame clones here, not all; method: immunoSEQ multiplex PCR. The sample carries just over 90,000 clones, roughly 86% recorded once. Sequenced material: blood. These receptors came from a person aged 18 to 75 in good health.

With regard to this clone: The germline gene is not matched at one end of the junction; a read error may be the cause. V gene TRBV6-1 combines with J gene TRBJ2-7; possibly TRBD2 for D (5 bases). Germline V lookup: CDR1 MNHNS, CDR2 SASEGT. The CDR3 has 14 amino acids. CDR3: CASSEALGRSEQYF. DNA of the CDR3: TGTGCCAGCAGCGAAGCACTAGGGAGAAGCGAGCAGTACTTC.

The chain is built from TRBV28 and TRBJ2-7, with D tentatively TRBD1 or TRBD2 (5 bases each). The CDR3 is 16 residues long. The V gene's germline CDR1 is MDHEN and CDR2 SYDVKM. V was pared by 5 bases and J by 3 bases, with 20 bases between. The CDR3 DNA reads as TGTGCCAGCAGTCAATACACCGGGACGGAGCACTACGAGCAGTACTTC. This gives the protein CASSQYTGTEHYEQYF.

This chain connects TRBV18 to TRBJ2-7; D might be TRBD2 (5 bases). CDR1 is KGHSH, CDR2 LQKENI, per germline. This CDR3 contains 14 residues. Trimming left V 3 bases short and J 0 bases short, with 9 bases between. The CDR3 sequence is CASSPSASSYEQYF. The CDR3 DNA reads as TGTGCCAGCTCACCTAGCGCGAGCTCCTACGAGCAGTACTTC.

V is TRBV5-4 and J is TRBJ2-3, with 11 bases fitting TRBD1. The J segment lost 2 bases and the V segment lost 4 bases, leaving 6 bases of the junction unmatched. This CDR3 has 16 amino acids. Germline lookup yields CDR1 SGHNT and CDR2 YYREEE (reference sequence). For the CDR3, the DNA is TGTGCCAGCAGCACCGGGACAGGGGGTCACACAGATACGCAGTATTTT. Translated: CASSTGTGGHTDTQYF.

Only one count was recorded for this clone. This sequence joins TRBV19 and TRBJ2-6; D is unclear. The CDR3 loop spans 16 amino acids. The germline V and J ends were trimmed by 2 bases and 0 bases, with 8 bases remaining between them. Germline values: CDR1 LNHDA, CDR2 SQIVND (reference sequence). The CDR3 spells CASSIMVDSGANVLTF. CDR3 nucleotides: TGTGCCAGTAGTATAATGGTTGACTCTGGGGCCAACGTCCTGACTTTC. Filled out from reference TRBV19 and TRBJ2-6, the complete variable domain reads DGGITQSPKYLFRKEGQNVTLSCEQNLNHDAMYWYRQDPGQGLRLIYYSQIVNDFQKGDIAEGYSVSREKKESFPLTVTSAQKNPTAFYLCASSIMVDSGANVLTFGAGSRLTVL.

The chain's CDR3 is CASRRGTEAFF. The CDR3 DNA follows: TGTGCCAGCAGGAGGGGTACTGAAGCTTTCTTT. The rearrangement uses TRBV25-1 and TRBJ1-1; D might be TRBD1 (5 bases). Between the trimmed V and J ends, which lost 6 bases and 5 bases, there was a span of 7 bases. Germline CDR1 is MGHDK and CDR2 is SYGVNS. The CDR3 sequence is 11 residues long.

V usage is TRBV10-3 and J usage is TRBJ2-7; no definite D call. V lost 3 bases and J 3 bases, leaving 3 bases between the germline ends. The CDR3 sequence is 11 residues long. Germline lookup yields CDR1 ENHRY and CDR2 SYGVKD. The CDR3 sequence: CAISDGYEQYF. CDR3 coding DNA: TGTGCCATCAGTGACGGCTACGAGCAGTACTTC.

This chain uses TRBV5-1 with TRBJ2-7, with TRBD1 matching 9 bases. The CDR3 spans 12 residues. V lost 5 bases and J lost 4; bases outside the gene matches: 1. Germline-derived CDR1 and CDR2 are SGHRS and YFSETQ. CDR3 DNA: TGCGCCAGCAGGGGACAGGGATACGAGCAGTACTTC. This translates into CASRGQGYEQYF.

The J gene is TRBJ2-1, the V gene TRBV19, with 8 bases matching TRBD1. The CDR3 is made up of 11 amino acids. The V segment lost 8 bases and the J segment 7 bases; nucleotides outside the gene matches: 1. In germline, CDR1 is LNHDA, CDR2 SQIVND (reference sequence). CDR3 residues: CASQGANEQFF. DNA for the CDR3: TGTGCCAGTCAGGGGGCGAATGAGCAGTTCTTC.

The chain uses TRBV19 and TRBJ2-7; D uncertain. The CDR3 extends over 12 amino acids. Germline V gene data show CDR1 as LNHDA and CDR2 as SQIVND (reference sequence). V shed 2 bases and J shed 2 bases, with 4 bases lying between them. CDR3 loop: CASSIITYEQYF. The CDR3 DNA reads TGTGCCAGTAGTATAATAACCTACGAGCAGTACTTC.

The rearrangement uses TRBV28 and TRBJ2-2; no reliable D call. CDR3 size: 17 residues. Trimming took off 5 bases at V and 4 bases at J, with 20 bases between the two ends. Germline V gene sequence: CDR1 MDHEN, CDR2 SYDVKM. CDR3 loop: CASSEVSLGWGTGELFF. The CDR3 bases are TGTGCCAGCAGTGAAGTTTCCCTGGGCTGGGGCACCGGGGAGCTGTTTTTT.

A few counts support this clone. The chain uses TRBV14 and TRBJ1-1; perhaps TRBD1 as D (6 bases). Germline CDR1 is SGHDN and CDR2 is FVKESK. The length of the CDR3 is 14 residues. V lost 1 base and J lost 1, with 7 bases in between. The CDR3 nucleotides are TGTGCCAGCAGCCAAGTCAGGGGGAACACTGAAGCTTTCTTT. Its translation: CASSQVRGNTEAFF.

V and J are TRBV5-4 and TRBJ2-3; no definite D call. The CDR3 is 14 amino acids. V lost 0 bases, J lost 4 bases, and 9 bases lay in between. Germline V gives CDR1 SGHNT, CDR2 YYREEE (reference sequence). The CDR3 region has the DNA TGTGCCAGCAGCTTGGTTCAGCTTCCAGATACGCAGTATTTT. Protein sequence: CASSLVQLPDTQYF.

The genes are TRBV18 and TRBJ2-7, with 7 bases that match TRBD2. In germline, CDR1 is KGHSH, CDR2 LQKENI. The length of the CDR3 is 15 residues. V lost 3 bases, J lost 2 bases, and 7 bases stayed unmatched. The CDR3 bases are TGTGCCAGCTCACCTTCGGCTAGCGGCACCTACGAGCAGTACTTC. This gives the protein CASSPSASGTYEQYF.

This chain connects TRBV19 to TRBJ1-1, with D unclear. The CDR3 totals 13 residues. V lost 4 bases and J 0 bases, leaving 6 bases between the germline ends. The germline V gene encodes CDR1 LNHDA and CDR2 SQIVND (reference sequence). Written as DNA, the CDR3 is TGTGCCAGTAGTACGGACGTGAACACTGAAGCTTTCTTT. Translation: CASSTDVNTEAFF.

The chain has TRBV12-5 and TRBJ2-1; no firm D call. V was trimmed by 6 bases and J by 4 bases, leaving 16 bases between them. CDR1 and CDR2 from the germline V gene are LGHNT and FRNRAP. CDR3 length: 15 amino acids. In DNA form, the CDR3 reads TGTGCTAGTGGCAAGTACCCCGGAAATTACAATGAGCAGTTCTTC. Protein sequence: CASGKYPGNYNEQFF.

The chain carries TRBV28 and TRBJ2-7; the D gene could be TRBD1 or TRBD2 (5 bases each). CDR3 length equals 13 residues. Germline V lookup: CDR1 MDHEN, CDR2 SYDVKM. Trimming took 3 bases from V and 0 from J, leaving 6 bases between them. DNA for the CDR3: TGTGCCAGCAGTTTGAGGGGCTCCTACGAGCAGTACTTC. Its translation: CASSLRGSYEQYF.

The chain combines TRBV6-1 with TRBJ2-7; TRBD1 agrees at 7 bases. V trimming: 4 bases; J trimming: 0 bases; junction bases outside the gene matches: 3. The CDR3 totals 14 residues. The germline V gene encodes CDR1 MNHNS and CDR2 SASEGT. The CDR3 region is CASSADRTSYEQYF. The CDR3 region has the DNA TGTGCCAGCAGTGCGGACAGGACCTCCTACGAGCAGTACTTC.

This clone is a singleton in its sample. In DNA, the CDR3 is TGTGCCAGCAGCTTAGGGGGACAGAGGTACGAGCAGTACTTC. Translated, it gives CASSLGGQRYEQYF. This chain joins TRBV11-2 and TRBJ2-7, with 7 nucleotides matching TRBD1. Per germline, CDR1 SGHAT and CDR2 FQNNGV. V shed 1 base, J shed 4 bases, and the junction held 4 bases outside the gene matches. The CDR3 loop spans 14 amino acids. Filled out from reference TRBV11-2 and TRBJ2-7, the complete variable domain reads EAGVAQSPRYKIIEKRQSVAFWCNPISGHATLYWYQQILGQGPKLLIQFQNNGVVDDSQLPKDRFSAERLKGVDSTLKIQPAKLEDSAVYLCASSLGGQRYEQYFGPGTRLTVT.